These 3 T cell receptor beta chains were sequenced from one sample in a study of shared clonotypes between healthy human individuals. Here immunoSEQ multiplex PCR was the method, and the copy in TCRdb shows in-frame clones only, minus some. The repertoire holds 1.6 million or so clones, roughly 98.5% seen once, with roughly 0.36% in the top ten. Input material: naive CD4+ T cells sorted from blood. The subset here: CD45RA+ positively selected. The receptors shown here come from a man younger than 40 in good health.

The chain links TRBV5-8 to TRBJ2-7; 8 bases agree with TRBD1. The CDR3 covers 15 residues. The germline V gene encodes CDR1 SGHTS and CDR2 YDEGEE. Trimming removed 4 bases from V and 4 bases from J; junction bases left unmatched: 10. The CDR3 is CASSRRWDRTYEQYF. The CDR3 bases are TGTGCCAGCAGCAGGCGCTGGGACAGGACTTACGAGCAGTACTTC.

The J gene is TRBJ2-2, the V gene TRBV30, with TRBD2 identical over 8 bases. The CDR3 covers 17 residues. The ends lost 0 bases at V and 5 bases at J; junction bases unmatched: 11. Germline CDR1 reads GTSNPN; CDR2 reads SVGIG (reference sequence). CDR3: CAWSVISSGLVTGELFF. CDR3 sequence (DNA): TGTGCCTGGAGTGTAATCTCTTCGGGACTAGTAACCGGGGAGCTGTTTTTT.

The chain has TRBV27 and TRBJ2-3; D is possibly TRBD1 or TRBD2 (5 bases each). In germline, CDR1 is MNHEY, CDR2 SMNVEV (reference sequence). The CDR3 has 14 residues. Trimming removed 5 bases from V and 6 bases from J, with 15 bases in between. DNA for the CDR3: TGTGCCAGCAGTCAGGGACCCTGGGGGGATACGCAGTATTTT. This gives the protein CASSQGPWGDTQYF.